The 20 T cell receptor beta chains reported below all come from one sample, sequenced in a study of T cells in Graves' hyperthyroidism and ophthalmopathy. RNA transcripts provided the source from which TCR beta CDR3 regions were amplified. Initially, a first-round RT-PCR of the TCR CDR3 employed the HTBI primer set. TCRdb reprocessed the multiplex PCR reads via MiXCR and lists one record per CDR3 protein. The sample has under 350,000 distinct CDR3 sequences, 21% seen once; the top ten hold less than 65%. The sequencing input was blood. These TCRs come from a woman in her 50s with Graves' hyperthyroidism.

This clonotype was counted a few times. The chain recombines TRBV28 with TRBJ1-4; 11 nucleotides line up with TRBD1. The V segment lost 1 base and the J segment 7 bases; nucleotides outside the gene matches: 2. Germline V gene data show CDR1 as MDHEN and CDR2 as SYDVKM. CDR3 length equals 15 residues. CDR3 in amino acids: CASSLSGTGGEKLFF. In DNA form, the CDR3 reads TGTGCCAGCAGTTTATCTGGGACAGGGGGTGAAAAACTGTTTTTT.

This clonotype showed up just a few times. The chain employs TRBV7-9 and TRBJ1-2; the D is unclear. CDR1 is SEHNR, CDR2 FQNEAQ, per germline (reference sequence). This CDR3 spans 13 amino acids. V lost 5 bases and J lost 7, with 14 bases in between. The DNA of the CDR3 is TGTGCCAGCAGCCCCGGGAGGGCGGGTGGCTACACCTTC. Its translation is CASSPGRAGGYTF.

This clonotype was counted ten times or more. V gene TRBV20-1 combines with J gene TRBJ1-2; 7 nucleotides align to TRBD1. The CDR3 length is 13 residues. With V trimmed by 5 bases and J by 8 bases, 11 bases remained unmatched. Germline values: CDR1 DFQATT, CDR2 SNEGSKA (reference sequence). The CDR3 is CSAAQGLGRGYTF. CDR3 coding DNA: TGCAGTGCTGCACAGGGGCTAGGGCGGGGCTACACCTTC.

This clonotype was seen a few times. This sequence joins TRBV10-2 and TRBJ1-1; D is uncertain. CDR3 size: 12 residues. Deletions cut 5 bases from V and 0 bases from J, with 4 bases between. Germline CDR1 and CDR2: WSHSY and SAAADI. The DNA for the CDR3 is TGCGCCAGCAGTAACATGAACACTGAAGCTTTCTTT. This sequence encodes CASSNMNTEAFF.

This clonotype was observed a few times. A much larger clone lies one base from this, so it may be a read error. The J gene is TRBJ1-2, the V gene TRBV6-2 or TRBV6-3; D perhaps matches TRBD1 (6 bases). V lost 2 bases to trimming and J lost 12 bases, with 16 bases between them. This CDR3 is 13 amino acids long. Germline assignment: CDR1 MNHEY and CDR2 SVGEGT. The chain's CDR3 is CASSYPTGQDHTF. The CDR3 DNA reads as TGTGCCAGCAGTTACCCGACGGGACAAGACCACACCTTC.

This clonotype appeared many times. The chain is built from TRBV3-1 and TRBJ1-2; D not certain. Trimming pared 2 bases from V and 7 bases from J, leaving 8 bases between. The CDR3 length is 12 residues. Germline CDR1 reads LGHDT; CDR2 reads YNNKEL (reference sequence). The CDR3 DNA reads TGTGCCAGCAGCCAACAGAGGACTGGCTACACCTTC. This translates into CASSQQRTGYTF.

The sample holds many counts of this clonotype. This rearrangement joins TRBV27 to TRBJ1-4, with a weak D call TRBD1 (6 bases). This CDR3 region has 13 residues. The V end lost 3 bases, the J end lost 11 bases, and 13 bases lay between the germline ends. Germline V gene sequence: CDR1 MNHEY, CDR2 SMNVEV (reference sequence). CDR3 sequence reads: CASSFKTGSKLFF. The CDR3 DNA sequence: TGTGCCAGCAGTTTCAAGACAGGTTCGAAACTGTTTTTT.

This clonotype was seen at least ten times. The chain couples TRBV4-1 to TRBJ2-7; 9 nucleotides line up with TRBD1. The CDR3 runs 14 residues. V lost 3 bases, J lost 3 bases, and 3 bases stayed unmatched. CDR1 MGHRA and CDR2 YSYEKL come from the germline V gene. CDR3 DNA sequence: TGCGCCAGCAGCCATCCGGGACAGGGCTACGAGCAGTACTTC. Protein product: CASSHPGQGYEQYF.

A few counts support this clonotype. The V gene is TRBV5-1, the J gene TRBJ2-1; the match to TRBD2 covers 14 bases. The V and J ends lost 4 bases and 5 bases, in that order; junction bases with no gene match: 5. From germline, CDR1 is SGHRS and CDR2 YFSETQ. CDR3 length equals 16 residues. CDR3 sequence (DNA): TGCGCCAGCAGCCCGAGGACTAGCGGGGGGAACAATGAGCAGTTCTTC. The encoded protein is CASSPRTSGGNNEQFF.

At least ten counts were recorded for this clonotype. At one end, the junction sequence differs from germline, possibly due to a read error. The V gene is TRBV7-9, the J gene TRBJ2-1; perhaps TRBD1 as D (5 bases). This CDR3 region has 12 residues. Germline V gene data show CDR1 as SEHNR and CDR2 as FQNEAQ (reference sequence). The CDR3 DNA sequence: TGTGCCAGCAGTTTAGGGGTAAATGAGCAGTTCTTC. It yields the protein CASSLGVNEQFF.

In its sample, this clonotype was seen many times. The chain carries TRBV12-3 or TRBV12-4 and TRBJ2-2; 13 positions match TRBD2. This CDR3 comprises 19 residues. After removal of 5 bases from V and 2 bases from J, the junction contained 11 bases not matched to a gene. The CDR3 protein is CASSTHPGTSGENTGELFF. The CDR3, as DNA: TGTGCCAGCAGTACACACCCCGGGACTAGCGGGGAAAACACCGGGGAGCTGTTTTTT.

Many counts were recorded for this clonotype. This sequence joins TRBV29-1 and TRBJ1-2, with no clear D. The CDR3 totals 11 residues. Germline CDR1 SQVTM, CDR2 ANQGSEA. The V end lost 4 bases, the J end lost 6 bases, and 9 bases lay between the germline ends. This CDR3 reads CSVVVGDGYTF. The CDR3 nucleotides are TGCAGCGTTGTAGTCGGTGATGGCTACACCTTC.

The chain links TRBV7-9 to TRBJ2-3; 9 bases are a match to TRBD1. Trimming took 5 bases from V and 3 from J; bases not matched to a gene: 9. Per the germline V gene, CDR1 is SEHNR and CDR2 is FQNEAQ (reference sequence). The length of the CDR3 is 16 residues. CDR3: CASSPSSGQGTDTQYF. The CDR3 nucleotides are TGTGCCAGCAGCCCCTCTTCCGGACAGGGGACAGATACGCAGTATTTT.

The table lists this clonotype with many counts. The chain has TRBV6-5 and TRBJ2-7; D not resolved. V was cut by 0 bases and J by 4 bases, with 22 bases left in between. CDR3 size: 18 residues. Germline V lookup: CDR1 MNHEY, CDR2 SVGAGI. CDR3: CASSYSRVRPLQTYEQYF. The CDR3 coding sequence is TGTGCCAGCAGTTACTCGAGAGTCAGGCCGCTTCAAACGTACGAGCAGTACTTC.

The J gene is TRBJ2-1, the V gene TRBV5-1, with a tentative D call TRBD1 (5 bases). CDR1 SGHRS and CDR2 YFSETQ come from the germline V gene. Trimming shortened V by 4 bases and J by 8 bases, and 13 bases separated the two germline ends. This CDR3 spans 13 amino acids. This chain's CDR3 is CASSVQLGDEQFF. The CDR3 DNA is TGCGCCAGCAGCGTTCAGTTAGGGGATGAGCAGTTCTTC.

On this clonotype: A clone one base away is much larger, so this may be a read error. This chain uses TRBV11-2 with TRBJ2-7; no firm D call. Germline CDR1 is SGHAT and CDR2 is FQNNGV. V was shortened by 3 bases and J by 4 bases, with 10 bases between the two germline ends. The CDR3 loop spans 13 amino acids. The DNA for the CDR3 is TGTGCCAGCAGCTTCGATGTGATTTACGAGCAGTACTTC. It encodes CASSFDVIYEQYF.

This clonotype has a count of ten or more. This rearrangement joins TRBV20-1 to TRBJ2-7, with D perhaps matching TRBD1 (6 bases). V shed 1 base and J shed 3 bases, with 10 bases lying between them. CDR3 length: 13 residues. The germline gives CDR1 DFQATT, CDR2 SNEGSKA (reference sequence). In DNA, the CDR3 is TGCAGTGCTAGAGGTCAGGGGATCTACGAGCAGTACTTC. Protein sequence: CSARGQGIYEQYF.

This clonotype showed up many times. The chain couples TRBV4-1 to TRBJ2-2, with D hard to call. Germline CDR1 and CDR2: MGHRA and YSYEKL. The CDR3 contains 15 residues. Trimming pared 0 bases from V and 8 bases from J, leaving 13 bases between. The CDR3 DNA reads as TGCGCCAGCAGCCAAGATGTACTGGTGTTAGGGGAGCTGTTTTTT. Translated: CASSQDVLVLGELFF.

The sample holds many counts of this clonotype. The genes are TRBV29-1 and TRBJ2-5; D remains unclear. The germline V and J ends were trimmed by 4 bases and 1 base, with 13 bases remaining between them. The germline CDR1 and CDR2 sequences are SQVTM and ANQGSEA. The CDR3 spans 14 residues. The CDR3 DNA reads TGCAGCGTTGCCCGGACGGGCTCCCAAGAGACCCAGTACTTC. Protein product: CSVARTGSQETQYF.

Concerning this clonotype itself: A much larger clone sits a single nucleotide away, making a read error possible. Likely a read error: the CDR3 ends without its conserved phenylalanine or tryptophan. CDR3 nucleotide sequence: TGTGCCAGCAGCTTTGGGGGCGCAGGGACTGAAGCTTTCCTT. Amino acid sequence: CASSFGGAGTEAFL. V usage is TRBV5-5 and J usage is TRBJ1-1, with D maybe TRBD1 (6 bases). Per germline, CDR1 SGHKS and CDR2 YYEKEE (reference sequence). There are 14 residues in the CDR3. Trimming took 2 bases from V and 5 from J, leaving 13 bases between them.